This TCR beta chain is drawn from a study of identical twins. The table lists this clonotype with a few counts. Its antigen remains unidentified. Broader study findings: Because invariant MAIT and iNKT cells could be present, zero-insertion analyses could be partly confounded.

Using its own MiXCR run on the 5' RACE reads, TCRdb lists one record per CDR3 protein. The sample has some 560,000 distinct CDR3 sequences, 9.5% to 10% seen once; the top ten hold approximately 3%. The same sample was also used in a study of yellow fever vaccine responses in identical twins. That paper adds: Twins reportedly mounted vaccine T cell responses that seemed partly convergent, partly personalized.

The material sequenced was PBMCs. This sequence originates from a woman younger than 35 in good health.

In DNA, the CDR3 is TGCAGTGCTAGAGTCGGGACTCTTCAAGAGACCCAGTACTTC. This codes for CSARVGTLQETQYF. This sequence joins TRBV20-1 and TRBJ2-5, with a possible D match to TRBD2 (6 bases). Trimming cost V 1 base and J 2 bases, with 11 bases left between them. The germline V gene encodes CDR1 DFQATT and CDR2 SNEGSKA (reference sequence). The CDR3 totals 14 residues.